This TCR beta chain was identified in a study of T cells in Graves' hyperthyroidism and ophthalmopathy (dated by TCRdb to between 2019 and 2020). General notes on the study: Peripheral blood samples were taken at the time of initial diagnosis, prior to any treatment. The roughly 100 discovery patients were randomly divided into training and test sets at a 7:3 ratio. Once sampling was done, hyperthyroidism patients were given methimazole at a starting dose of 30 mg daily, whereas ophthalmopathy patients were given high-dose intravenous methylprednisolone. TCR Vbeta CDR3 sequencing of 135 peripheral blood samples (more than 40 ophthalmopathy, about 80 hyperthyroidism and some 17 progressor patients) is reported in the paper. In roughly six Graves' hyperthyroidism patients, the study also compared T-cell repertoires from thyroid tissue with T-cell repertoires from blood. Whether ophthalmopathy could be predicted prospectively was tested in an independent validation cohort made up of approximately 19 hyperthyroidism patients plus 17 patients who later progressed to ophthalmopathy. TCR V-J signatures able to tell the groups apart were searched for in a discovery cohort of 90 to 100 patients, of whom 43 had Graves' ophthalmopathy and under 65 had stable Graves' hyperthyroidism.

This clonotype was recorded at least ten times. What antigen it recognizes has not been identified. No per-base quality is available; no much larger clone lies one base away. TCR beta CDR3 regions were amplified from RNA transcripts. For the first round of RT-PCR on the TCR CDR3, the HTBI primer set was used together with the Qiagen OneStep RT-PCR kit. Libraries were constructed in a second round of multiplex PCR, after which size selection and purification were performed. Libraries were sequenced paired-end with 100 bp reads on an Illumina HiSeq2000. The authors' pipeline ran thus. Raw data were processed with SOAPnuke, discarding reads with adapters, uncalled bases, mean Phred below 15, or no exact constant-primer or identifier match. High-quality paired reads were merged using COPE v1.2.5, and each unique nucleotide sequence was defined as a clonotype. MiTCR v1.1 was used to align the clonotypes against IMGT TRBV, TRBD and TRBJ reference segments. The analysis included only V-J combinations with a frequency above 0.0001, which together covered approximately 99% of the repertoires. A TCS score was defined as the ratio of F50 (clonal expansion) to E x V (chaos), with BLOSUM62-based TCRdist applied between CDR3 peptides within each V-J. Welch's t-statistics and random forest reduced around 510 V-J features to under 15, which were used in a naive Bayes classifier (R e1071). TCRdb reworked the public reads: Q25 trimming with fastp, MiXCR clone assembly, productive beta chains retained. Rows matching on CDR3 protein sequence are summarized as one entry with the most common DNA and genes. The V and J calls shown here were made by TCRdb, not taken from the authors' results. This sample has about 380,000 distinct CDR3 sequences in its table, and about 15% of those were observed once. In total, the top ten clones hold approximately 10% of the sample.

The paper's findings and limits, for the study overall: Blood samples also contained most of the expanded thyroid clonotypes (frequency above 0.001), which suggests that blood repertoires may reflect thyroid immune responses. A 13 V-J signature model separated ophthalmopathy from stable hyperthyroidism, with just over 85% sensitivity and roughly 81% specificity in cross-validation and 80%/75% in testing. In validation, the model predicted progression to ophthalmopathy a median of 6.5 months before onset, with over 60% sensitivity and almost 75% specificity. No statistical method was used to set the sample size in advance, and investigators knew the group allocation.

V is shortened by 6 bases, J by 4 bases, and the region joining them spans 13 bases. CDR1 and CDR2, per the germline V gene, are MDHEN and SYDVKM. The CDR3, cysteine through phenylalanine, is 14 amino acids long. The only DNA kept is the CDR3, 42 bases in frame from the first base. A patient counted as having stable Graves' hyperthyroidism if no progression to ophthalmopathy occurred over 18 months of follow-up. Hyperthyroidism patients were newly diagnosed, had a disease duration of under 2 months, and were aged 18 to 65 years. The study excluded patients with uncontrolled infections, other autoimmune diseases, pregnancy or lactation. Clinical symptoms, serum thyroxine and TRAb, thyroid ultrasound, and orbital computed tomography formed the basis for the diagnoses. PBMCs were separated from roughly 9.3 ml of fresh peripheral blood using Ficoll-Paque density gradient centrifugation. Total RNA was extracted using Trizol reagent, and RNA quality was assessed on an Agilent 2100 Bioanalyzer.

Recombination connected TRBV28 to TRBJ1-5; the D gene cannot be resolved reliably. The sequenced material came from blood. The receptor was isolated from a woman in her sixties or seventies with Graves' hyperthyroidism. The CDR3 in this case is CASSTRSGNQPQHF. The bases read TGTGCCAGCAGCACTAGATCGGGTAATCAGCCCCAGCATTTT.